A single sample is the source of the 30 T cell receptor beta chains below, sequenced in a study of cytomegalovirus exposure and HLA in healthy donors. PCR employed 60 Vbeta and 13 Jbeta primers. The table came from immunoSEQ multiplex PCR; TCRdb's copy has only in-frame clones and leaves some out. The table records fewer than 200,000 clones, roughly 13% of them present only once. Sequencing used PBMCs. The receptors derive from a man aged 50-60 years in good health and CMV-seropositive.

The chain has TRBV6-1 and TRBJ1-2; weak D call: TRBD1 (5 bases). This CDR3 is 12 amino acids long. Trimming removed 7 bases from V and 6 bases from J, with 12 bases in between. Germline CDR1 reads MNHNS; CDR2 reads SASEGT. CDR3 sequence: CASTDWGDGYTF. CDR3 nucleotides: TGTGCCAGCACCGACTGGGGGGATGGCTACACCTTC.

The chain carries TRBV2 and TRBJ2-2; D is perhaps TRBD2 (5 bases). The CDR3 contains 14 residues. The V gene lost 8 bases and the J gene lost 7 bases, with 17 bases spanning the gap. Germline CDR1 reads SNHLY; CDR2 reads FYNNEI. The CDR3 region is CASGESRVDGELFF. The DNA of the CDR3 is TGTGCCAGCGGAGAGTCGCGGGTTGACGGGGAGCTGTTTTTT.

The rearrangement joins TRBV5-1 to TRBJ1-1; D ambiguous. The CDR3 is 13 amino acids. CDR1 SGHRS and CDR2 YFSETQ come from the germline V gene. The V gene lost 0 bases and the J gene lost 1 base, with 4 bases spanning the gap. Here the CDR3 reads CASSLEQNTEAFF. For the CDR3, the DNA is TGCGCCAGCAGCTTGGAGCAGAACACTGAAGCTTTCTTT.

This clone was picked up a small number of times. This chain links TRBV9 with TRBJ1-2; the match to TRBD1 covers 7 bases. J was trimmed by 3 bases and V by 0 bases; bases with no gene match: 5. Germline lookup yields CDR1 SGDLS and CDR2 YYNGEE. The CDR3 runs to 15 residues. The CDR3 bases are TGTGCCAGCAGCGTAGGGCTAGACAGGGACTATGGCTACACCTTC. This encodes CASSVGLDRDYGYTF.

This clone has just a few counts. The chain joins TRBV6-6 to TRBJ1-5; D unclear. Germline CDR1 reads MNHNY; CDR2 reads SVGAGI (reference sequence). This CDR3 has 11 amino acids. Deletions cut 6 bases from V and 12 bases from J, with 12 bases between. The CDR3 region has the DNA TGTGCCAGCAGCAACGGTGGGAGCCAGCATTTT. Its translation: CASSNGGSQHF.

The rearrangement uses TRBV11-2 and TRBJ2-3, with 11 nucleotides matching TRBD2. V lost 5 bases, J lost 3 bases, and 13 bases stayed unmatched. The CDR3 spans 18 residues. Germline values: CDR1 SGHAT, CDR2 FQNNGV. The CDR3 DNA is TGTGCCAGCAGCCCCGGGAAGTTTACTAGCGGGGGAACAGATACGCAGTATTTT. Amino acid sequence: CASSPGKFTSGGTDTQYF.

This clone has just a few counts. The chain employs TRBV7-2 and TRBJ2-7, with a possible D match to TRBD1 (6 bases). CDR1 is SGHTA, CDR2 FQGNSA, per germline. CDR3 size: 14 residues. V lost 8 bases, J lost 1 base, and 15 bases lay in between. The DNA of the CDR3 is TGTGCCAGCGCTCGGGACACTGCATCCTACGAGCAGTACTTC. Translation gives CASARDTASYEQYF.

Only a few counts were recorded for this clone. The chain employs TRBV7-8 and TRBJ1-1; D is undetermined. Trimming shortened V by 5 bases and J by 0 bases, and 7 bases separated the two germline ends. In germline, CDR1 is SGHVS, CDR2 FQNEAQ. The CDR3 has 13 amino acids. The CDR3 loop reads CASSNYLNTEAFF. The CDR3 nucleotides read TGTGCCAGCAGCAACTACCTGAACACTGAAGCTTTCTTT.

Only a few counts were recorded for this clone. This sequence joins TRBV21-1 and TRBJ1-5; the table's TRBD1 call for D was not verified on the DNA. TRBV21-1 constitutes a pseudogene. The CDR3 extends over 21 amino acids. DNA of the CDR3: TGTGCCAGCAGCAAAGCGCTGGGACAGGGGCGGGCAGGTGGTAGCAATCAGCCCCAGCATTTT. Its translation: CASSKALGQGRAGGSNQPQHF.

This clone was picked up a small number of times. The chain combines TRBV6-6 with TRBJ1-6; 7 bases align to TRBD1. The J segment lost 15 bases and the V segment lost 2 bases, leaving 13 bases of the junction unmatched. Germline V gene sequence: CDR1 MNHNY, CDR2 SVGAGI (reference sequence). The CDR3 has 15 amino acids. This CDR3 reads CASSYNRGAAKLLHF. The CDR3 region has the DNA TGTGCCAGCAGTTACAACAGGGGCGCTGCGAAACTCCTCCACTTT.

This clone was counted between two and nine times. The V gene is TRBV10-3, the J gene TRBJ1-2; D is unclear. CDR3 size: 16 residues. V was trimmed by 0 bases and J by 1 base, leaving 12 bases between them. The germline CDR1 and CDR2 sequences are ENHRY and SYGVKD. CDR3 in DNA: TGTGCCATCAGTGAGTCTGCAGGTCTGCTTAACTATGGCTACACCTTC. Its protein is CAISESAGLLNYGYTF.

This chain connects TRBV6-6 to TRBJ2-7, with TRBD1 identical over 9 bases. The CDR3 loop spans 16 amino acids. CDR1 and CDR2 (germline): MNHNY, SVGAGI (reference sequence). J lost 3 bases, V lost 2 bases, and 8 bases had no gene match. CDR3 sequence reads: CASSYGTGTGLYEQYF. The CDR3 nucleotides are TGTGCCAGCAGTTACGGCACCGGGACAGGGCTCTACGAGCAGTACTTC.

The V gene is TRBV7-2, the J gene TRBJ2-1; 14 nucleotides match TRBD2. The CDR3 consists of 16 residues. The germline gives CDR1 SGHTA, CDR2 FQGNSA. The V segment lost 4 bases and the J segment 5 bases; nucleotides outside the gene matches: 4. CDR3 coding DNA: TGTGCCAGCAGCTGGAGACTAGCGGGGGGGAACAATGAGCAGTTCTTC. Protein sequence: CASSWRLAGGNNEQFF.

This clone was seen a few times. The chain has TRBV2 and TRBJ1-2; tentative D call: TRBD1 (6 bases). There are 12 residues in the CDR3. The V end lost 9 bases, the J end lost 4 bases, and 12 bases lay between the germline ends. Germline CDR1 and CDR2: SNHLY and FYNNEI. Here the CDR3 DNA reads TGTGCCAGTGTGGACAGCTTCTATGGCTACACCTTC. Its protein is CASVDSFYGYTF. Combining the CDR3 with reference TRBV2 and TRBJ1-2 gives the whole variable domain EPEVTQTPSHQVTQMGQEVILRCVPISNHLYFYWYRQILGQKVEFLVSFYNNEISEKSEIFDDQFSVERPDGSNFTLKIRSTKLEDSAMYFCASVDSFYGYTFGSGTRLTVV.

This clone was counted between two and nine times. The rearrangement uses TRBV29-1 and TRBJ2-5; tentatively, D is TRBD2 (5 bases). Looked up from germline, CDR1 is SQVTM and CDR2 is ANQGSEA. V was cut by 3 bases and J by 7 bases, with 15 bases left in between. This CDR3 is 13 amino acids long. The CDR3: CSVEGLGRRTQYF. The CDR3 coding sequence is TGCAGCGTTGAGGGGTTGGGGAGAAGGACCCAGTACTTC. The full variable domain, in which reference TRBV29-1 and TRBJ2-5 provide the parts outside the CDR3, is SAVISQKPSRDICQRGTSLTIQCQVDSQVTMMFWYRQQPGQSLTLIATANQGSEATYESGFVIDKFPISRPNLTFSTLTVSNMSPEDSSIYLCSVEGLGRRTQYFGPGTRLLVL.

The chain is built from TRBV6-6 and TRBJ1-5; D uncertain. The CDR3 length is 14 residues. From germline, CDR1 is MNHNY and CDR2 SVGAGI (reference sequence). V gave up 8 bases and J gave up 4 bases, with 15 bases separating them. The CDR3 loop is CASLEGGRNQPQHF. The CDR3 coding sequence is TGTGCCAGCCTGGAGGGCGGACGGAATCAGCCCCAGCATTTT.

This chain joins TRBV4-1 and TRBJ2-2, with a weak D call TRBD2 (5 bases). The CDR3 has 16 amino acids. V gave up 1 base and J gave up 1 base, with 10 bases separating them. In germline, CDR1 is MGHRA, CDR2 YSYEKL. Here the CDR3 reads CASSQGIGKNTGELFF. The CDR3 bases are TGCGCCAGCAGCCAAGGAATCGGGAAGAACACCGGGGAGCTGTTTTTT.

V and J are TRBV7-9 and TRBJ1-1, with 10 nucleotides matching TRBD1. With 4 bases clipped from V and 3 bases from J, the junction kept 5 bases outside the gene matches. Germline V gene sequence: CDR1 SEHNR, CDR2 FQNEAQ (reference sequence). CDR3 length: 15 amino acids. The CDR3 loop is CASSYPDRGDTEAFF. DNA of the CDR3: TGTGCCAGCAGCTACCCGGACAGGGGGGACACTGAAGCTTTCTTT.

This clone came up a few times. V gene TRBV14 combines with J gene TRBJ2-5; D is possibly TRBD2 (5 bases). The CDR3 length is 15 residues. With 0 bases removed from V and 1 base from J, the gap between germline ends came to 9 bases. The germline V gene encodes CDR1 SGHDN and CDR2 FVKESK. The DNA of the CDR3 is TGTGCCAGCAGCCAAGATAGAGGGATCCAAGAGACCCAGTACTTC. Translation: CASSQDRGIQETQYF. Together with reference TRBV14 and TRBJ2-5, the CDR3 gives the full variable domain: EAGVTQFPSHSVIEKGQTVTLRCDPISGHDNLYWYRRVMGKEIKFLLHFVKESKQDESGMPNNRFLAERTGGTYSTLKVQPAELEDSGVYFCASSQDRGIQETQYFGPGTRLLVL.

The chain combines TRBV7-6 with TRBJ2-1; 8 bases are a match to TRBD1. V lost 5 bases to trimming and J lost 3 bases; unmatched junction nucleotides: 6. Germline V lookup: CDR1 SGHVS, CDR2 FNYEAQ. CDR3 length: 15 amino acids. DNA for the CDR3: TGTGCCAGCAGCCCCGGGACAGGAGGCTACAATGAGCAGTTCTTC. Its translation: CASSPGTGGYNEQFF.

The genes are TRBV7-7 and TRBJ2-7; possible D gene TRBD1, 6 bases. Per germline, CDR1 SSHAT and CDR2 FNYEAQ (reference sequence). Trimming shortened V by 5 bases and J by 4 bases, and 15 bases separated the two germline ends. The CDR3 covers 14 residues. The CDR3 protein is CASSPGQKIYEQYV. The CDR3 DNA reads TGTGCCAGCAGCCCCGGACAGAAGATTTACGAGCAGTACGTC.

The rearrangement uses TRBV11-3 and TRBJ1-1; D is possibly TRBD1 (5 bases). Germline V lookup: CDR1 SGHNT, CDR2 YENEEA. This CDR3 region has 16 residues. V lost 2 bases, J lost 5 bases, and 18 bases lay in between. The chain's CDR3 is CASSLRMSGHPTEAFF. The CDR3 nucleotides read TGTGCCAGCAGCTTAAGGATGTCCGGACACCCAACTGAAGCTTTCTTT.

The chain employs TRBV7-8 and TRBJ1-4, with TRBD1 identical over 8 bases. The CDR3 length is 14 residues. CDR1 SGHVS and CDR2 FQNEAQ come from the germline V gene. J lost 7 bases, V lost 2 bases, and 3 bases had no gene match. CDR3 nucleotide sequence: TGTGCCAGCAGCTTACAGGGGGCAAGTGAAAAACTGTTTTTT. As protein: CASSLQGASEKLFF.

V gene TRBV4-3 combines with J gene TRBJ2-2; TRBD1 aligns across 7 bases. Germline CDR1 LGHNA, CDR2 YSLEER. Unmatched junction bases numbered 3, after V lost 3 bases and J lost 2 bases. The CDR3 consists of 15 residues. CDR3 nucleotides: TGCGCCAGCAGCCATGGGACAGTTAACACCGGGGAGCTGTTTTTT. Amino acid sequence: CASSHGTVNTGELFF.

The V gene is TRBV10-3, the J gene TRBJ2-3, with 13 bases matching TRBD2. The germline CDR1 and CDR2 sequences are ENHRY and SYGVKD. V was pared by 6 bases and J by 3 bases, with 0 bases of the junction left unmatched. This CDR3 has 14 residues. The CDR3: CAIRGLAGTDTQYF. The CDR3 nucleotides are TGTGCCATCAGGGGACTAGCGGGGACAGATACGCAGTATTTT.

This clone has more than one count but fewer than ten. As DNA, the CDR3 is TGTGCCAGAACAGGGGGCACAGATACGCAGTATTTT. It encodes CARTGGTDTQYF. The chain is built from TRBV2 and TRBJ2-3, with 7 bases lining up with TRBD1. The CDR3 has 12 residues. Looked up from germline, CDR1 is SNHLY and CDR2 is FYNNEI. V lost 9 bases, J lost 1 base, and 1 base stayed unmatched.

The V gene is TRBV5-6, the J gene TRBJ1-2, with a possible D match to TRBD1 (6 bases). The CDR3 loop spans 13 amino acids. CDR1 SGHDT and CDR2 YYEEEE come from the germline V gene. V lost 5 bases and J 2 bases, leaving 10 bases between the germline ends. The CDR3 DNA reads TGTGCCAGCAGACAGGACAGCAACTATGGCTACACCTTC. This translates into CASRQDSNYGYTF.

In this sample, this clone turned up a few times. This sequence joins TRBV19 and TRBJ1-6, with 9 positions matching TRBD1. The CDR3 consists of 16 residues. In germline, CDR1 is LNHDA, CDR2 SQIVND (reference sequence). With V trimmed by 4 bases and J by 7 bases, 8 bases remained unmatched. In DNA, the CDR3 is TGTGCCAGTAGTACAGGGACAGGGACGATGAATTCACCCCTCCACTTT. Its translation is CASSTGTGTMNSPLHF.

This clone came up a few times. This rearrangement joins TRBV9 to TRBJ2-3; the D gene is possibly TRBD1 (5 bases). The germline V and J ends were trimmed by 0 bases and 2 bases, with 10 bases remaining between them. The CDR3 runs 15 residues. Germline assignment: CDR1 SGDLS and CDR2 YYNGEE. This chain's CDR3 is CASSVGAGPTDTQYF. The CDR3 region has the DNA TGTGCCAGCAGCGTAGGGGCAGGGCCCACAGATACGCAGTATTTT.

V gene TRBV20-1 combines with J gene TRBJ1-1; no clear D gene. CDR3 length: 11 residues. Trimming stripped 6 bases from V and 4 bases from J, with 9 bases between. Germline V gives CDR1 DFQATT, CDR2 SNEGSKA (reference sequence). The CDR3 nucleotides read TGCAGTGCCGCCCGGGTCACTGAAGCTTTCTTT. Protein: CSAARVTEAFF.